This T cell receptor (beta chain) was identified during a study of blood T cell repertoires in COVID-19. In the study overall: PBMCs, B-cell-depleted T cells, or T cells provided the cDNA or gDNA that made up the material.

The germline gives CDR1 SGHRS, CDR2 YFSETQ. The J segment lost 4 bases and the V segment lost 5 bases, leaving 4 bases of the junction unmatched. CDR3 length equals 14 residues. Clones were sequenced by immunoSEQ multiplex PCR, and TCRdb holds only the in-frame ones, with some missing. Here the sample spans 200,000 to 300,000 clones, approximately 88% being singletons. Sequencing used peripheral blood. This TCR derives from a woman aged 25 to 45 with acute or convalescent COVID-19. The V call is TRBV5-1, the J call TRBJ2-5; 11 bases line up with TRBD1. CDR3 loop: CASRRTGGRETQYF. Here the CDR3 DNA reads TGCGCCAGCAGACGGACAGGGGGCCGAGAGACCCAGTACTTC.